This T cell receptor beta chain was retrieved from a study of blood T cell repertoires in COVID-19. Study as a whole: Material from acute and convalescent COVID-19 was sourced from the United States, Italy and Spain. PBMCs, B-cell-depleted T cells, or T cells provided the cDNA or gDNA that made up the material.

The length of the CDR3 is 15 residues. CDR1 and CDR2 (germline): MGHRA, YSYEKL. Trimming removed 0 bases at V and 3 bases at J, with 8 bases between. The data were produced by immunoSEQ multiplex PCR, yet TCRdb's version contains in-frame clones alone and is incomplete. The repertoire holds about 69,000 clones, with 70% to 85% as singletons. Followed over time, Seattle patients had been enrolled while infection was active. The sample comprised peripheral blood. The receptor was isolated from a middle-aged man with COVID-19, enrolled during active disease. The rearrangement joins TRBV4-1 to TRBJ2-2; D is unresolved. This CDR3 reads CASSQDWQYTGELFF. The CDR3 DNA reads TGCGCCAGCAGCCAAGATTGGCAGTACACCGGGGAGCTGTTTTTT.